These 8 T cell receptor beta chains came from one sample sequenced in a study of CD8+ T cells in alopecia areata. Both peripheral blood and punch biopsies of lesional scalp skin were obtained from patients who had alopecia areata. Extraction and reverse transcription of RNA yielded cDNA as the sequencing template. The protocol was immunoSEQ multiplex PCR, while the TCRdb copy is restricted to in-frame clones and leaves out a portion. The table lists under 25,000 clones, approximately 70% of them singletons. The source was skin, collected at week 0. Receptor source: a human donor with alopecia areata.

The chain is built from TRBV7-2 and TRBJ1-2, with 7 positions matching TRBD1. The CDR3 is 16 amino acids. CDR1 and CDR2 from the germline V gene are SGHTA and FQGNSA. Trimming removed 2 bases from V and 4 bases from J; junction bases left unmatched: 10. The CDR3 DNA is TGTGCCAGCAGCTTAACAGGGGAAACGGCGGGCTATGGCTACACCTTC. It encodes CASSLTGETAGYGYTF.

The chain recombines TRBV7-2 with TRBJ2-3; TRBD2 agrees at 8 bases. Germline V gene data show CDR1 as SGHTA and CDR2 as FQGNSA. The CDR3 loop spans 14 amino acids. The ends lost 6 bases at V and 6 bases at J; junction bases unmatched: 8. DNA of the CDR3: TGTGCCAGCAGTCCAACTAGCGGAAGGGATACGCAGTATTTT. It encodes CASSPTSGRDTQYF.

This clone was seen only once. This rearrangement joins TRBV30 to TRBJ1-1, with D unclear. From germline, CDR1 is GTSNPN and CDR2 SVGIG (reference sequence). This CDR3 contains 13 residues. V lost 1 base, J lost 0 bases, and 6 bases lay in between. This chain's CDR3 is CAWSALLNTEAFF. CDR3 bases: TGTGCCTGGAGTGCTCTGTTGAACACTGAAGCTTTCTTT.

CDR3 sequence: CASKIGGTLYEQYF. CDR3 coding DNA: TGTGCCAGCAAAATCGGGGGGACCCTCTACGAGCAGTACTTC. J is TRBJ2-7 and V is TRBV6-1, with 7 positions matching TRBD2. The CDR3 runs to 14 residues. The J segment lost 3 bases and the V segment lost 7 bases, leaving 9 bases of the junction unmatched. Germline CDR1 MNHNS, CDR2 SASEGT.

The rearrangement joins TRBV2 to TRBJ2-5; no clear D. Trimming stripped 2 bases from V and 4 bases from J, with 8 bases between. CDR3 length: 13 residues. CDR1 is SNHLY, CDR2 FYNNEI, per germline. The DNA for the CDR3 is TGTGCCAGCAGTGAACTAGGGTTAGAGACCCAGTACTTC. Its translation is CASSELGLETQYF. Using reference TRBV2 and TRBJ2-5 for the parts outside the CDR3, the full variable domain is EPEVTQTPSHQVTQMGQEVILRCVPISNHLYFYWYRQILGQKVEFLVSFYNNEISEKSEIFDDQFSVERPDGSNFTLKIRSTKLEDSAMYFCASSELGLETQYFGPGTRLLVL.

This clone was seen only a few times. J is TRBJ1-6 and V is TRBV7-2; no clear D gene. Germline V CDR1 and CDR2: SGHTA, FQGNSA. The ends were cut back, 0 bases at V and 4 bases at J, with 13 bases in the middle. The CDR3 extends over 17 amino acids. The CDR3 spells CASSLAVGGVYNSPLHF. The CDR3 coding sequence is TGTGCCAGCAGCTTAGCCGTCGGCGGAGTGTATAATTCACCCCTCCACTTT.

The rearrangement joins TRBV10-3 to TRBJ2-5; 12 bases line up with TRBD2. The DNA end lines up better with TRBJ2-7; the J call may be wrong. The CDR3 runs to 18 residues. Germline CDR1 is ENHRY and CDR2 is SYGVKD. The CDR3, as DNA: TGTGCCATCAGTGACCCTCTGACTAGCGGGGGCGTTGGGTACGAGCAGTACTTC. This codes for CAISDPLTSGGVGYEQYF.

The J gene is TRBJ1-2, the V gene TRBV7-2; possibly TRBD1 for D (6 bases). In germline, CDR1 is SGHTA, CDR2 FQGNSA. V was cut by 1 base and J by 3 bases, with 9 bases left in between. The CDR3 extends over 14 amino acids. CDR3: CASSLVPGDYGYTF. The CDR3 DNA follows: TGTGCCAGCAGCTTAGTTCCAGGGGACTATGGCTACACCTTC.